This T cell receptor beta chain came from a study of blood T cells in healthy people across ages. Study observations and caveats: Observed TCR beta diversity per million T cells went down as age went up. This fall followed a roughly linear course with age.

It was with a sample-barcoded 5' primer and a J-beta primer mix that a second PCR of roughly 7 to 12 cycles was run. TCRdb reanalysed the 5' RACE reads using MiXCR and keeps one entry per CDR3 protein. Altogether about 570,000 distinct CDR3 sequences are present, 25% to 30% being singletons, with the ten largest covering roughly 20%. This clonotype was observed a few times. Its antigen remains unknown. Germline CDR1 reads SGHRS; CDR2 reads YFSETQ. The CDR3 totals 14 residues. Material: blood. V is TRBV5-1 and J is TRBJ2-5; 7 bases line up with TRBD1. TRBJ2-7 explains the end of the DNA better; the J call may be wrong. This clonotype originated in a woman aged 70 to 79 in good health. The CDR3 loop is CASSESTGLNEQYF. CDR3 coding DNA: TGCGCCAGCAGCGAATCGACAGGGCTCAACGAGCAGTACTTC.